This T cell receptor (beta chain) was sequenced during a study of blood T cell repertoires in COVID-19. Germline CDR1 is LNHDA and CDR2 is SQIVND (reference sequence). V shed 6 bases and J shed 4 bases, with 10 bases lying between them. The CDR3 is 13 amino acids. Those enrolled, adults aged roughly 18 to 90 years, came from fewer than 25 US areas. Cohort allocation depended upon clinical history that participants reported. Original processing methods: From reference gene primer amplification, estimates of nucleated cell counts were derived. Data came from immunoSEQ multiplex PCR; TCRdb stores just in-frame clones and leaves some out. D and trimming come from the DNA, and the V and J calls and clone size come from that table. Here the sample spans 380,000 or so clones, roughly 88% being singletons.

Input material: PBMCs or T cells enriched from blood (not recorded which). The genes are TRBV19 and TRBJ2-1; a weak D match, TRBD1 (5 bases). The receptor comes from a woman in her thirties or forties with acute COVID-19. The CDR3 is CASRLGRYNEQFF. The CDR3 nucleotides read TGTGCCAGTAGATTGGGGCGATACAATGAGCAGTTCTTC.